This passage covers 24 T cell receptor beta chains from one sample sequenced in a study of blood T cell repertoires in COVID-19. Measured with immunoSEQ multiplex PCR; TCRdb has only the in-frame clones, and not every one. The sample lists 210,000 or so clones, roughly four fifths occurring once. The sequenced sample was peripheral blood. Source of these receptors: a woman aged 40 to 49 with acute or convalescent COVID-19.

The chain couples TRBV18 to TRBJ2-1; the D is unclear. The germline CDR1 and CDR2 sequences are KGHSH and LQKENI. The CDR3 consists of 15 residues. Trimming cost V 2 bases and J 6 bases, with 14 bases left between them. CDR3 residues: CASSPGIGGGNEQFF. DNA for the CDR3: TGTGCCAGCTCACCAGGAATTGGCGGTGGCAATGAGCAGTTCTTC. The entire variable domain, with the rest obtained from reference TRBV18 and TRBJ2-1, is as follows: NAGVMQNPRHLVRRRGQEARLRCSPMKGHSHVYWYRQLPEEGLKFMVYLQKENIIDESGMPKERFSAEFPKEGPSILRIQQVVRGDSAAYFCASSPGIGGGNEQFFGPGTRLTVL.

V gene TRBV7-9 combines with J gene TRBJ2-5, with D perhaps TRBD2 (5 bases). Looked up from germline, CDR1 is SEHNR and CDR2 is FQNEAQ (reference sequence). V was shortened by 5 bases and J by 0 bases, with 19 bases between the two germline ends. This CDR3 contains 17 residues. CDR3 sequence: CASSPAGTIPYQETQYF. CDR3 sequence (DNA): TGTGCCAGCAGCCCGGCGGGTACAATTCCGTACCAAGAGACCCAGTACTTC.

The rearrangement links TRBV4-1 to TRBJ2-7, with D possibly matching TRBD1 (6 bases). Germline V gene data show CDR1 as MGHRA and CDR2 as YSYEKL. The V end lost 2 bases, the J end lost 4 bases, and 12 bases lay between the germline ends. This CDR3 region has 14 residues. The CDR3 DNA reads TGCGCCAGCAGCCAAATGGGGGCGCGGTACGAGCAGTACTTC. The encoded protein is CASSQMGARYEQYF.

This rearrangement joins TRBV12-5 to TRBJ1-5; D may be TRBD1 (5 bases). The ends were cut back, 1 base at V and 3 bases at J, with 10 bases in the middle. CDR1 and CDR2 (germline): LGHNT, FRNRAP. The CDR3 spans 15 residues. The CDR3 coding sequence is TGTGCTAGTGGTTTGGGGACGGGGGACAATCAGCCCCAGCATTTT. Its protein product is CASGLGTGDNQPQHF.

The rearrangement uses TRBV5-1 and TRBJ2-1, with 11 bases matching TRBD2. Germline CDR1 reads SGHRS; CDR2 reads YFSETQ. The CDR3 runs to 14 residues. V was pared by 2 bases and J by 6 bases, with 1 base of the junction left unmatched. The CDR3 loop is CASSLTSGSNEQFF. Here the CDR3 DNA reads TGCGCCAGCAGCTTAACTAGCGGGAGCAATGAGCAGTTCTTC.

Notes on this clone: Different DNA sequences within this sample yield the same CDR3. Written as DNA, the CDR3 is TGTGCCAGCAGTTACGGGGACAGGGGCAACACTGAAGCTTTCTTT. Its protein is CASSYGDRGNTEAFF. The chain has TRBV6-2 or TRBV6-3 and TRBJ1-1, with 10 bases fitting TRBD1. This CDR3 has 15 residues. The germline gives CDR1 MNHEY, CDR2 SVGEGT. V gave up 2 bases and J gave up 2 bases; unmatched junction bases: 2.

The V call is TRBV6-2 or TRBV6-3, the J call TRBJ2-3, with D possibly matching TRBD2 (6 bases). Germline V gives CDR1 MNHEY, CDR2 SVGEGT. This CDR3 contains 14 residues. V was pared by 5 bases and J by 1 base, with 10 bases between. This CDR3 reads CASSRDSGTDTQYF. The CDR3 nucleotides are TGTGCCAGCAGTCGGGACTCCGGCACAGATACGCAGTATTTT.

The chain employs TRBV5-1 and TRBJ2-7; 8 nucleotides match TRBD2. This CDR3 has 14 amino acids. Germline CDR1 SGHRS, CDR2 YFSETQ. V shed 4 bases, J shed 4 bases, and the junction held 7 bases outside the gene matches. The CDR3 spells CASSLSGSGYEQYF. The CDR3 DNA reads TGCGCCAGCAGCCTCAGCGGGAGCGGGTACGAGCAGTACTTC.

The chain is built from TRBV12-3 or TRBV12-4 and TRBJ1-2; D not certain. Trimming stripped 8 bases from V and 4 bases from J, with 11 bases between. CDR3 size: 12 residues. Here the CDR3 DNA reads TGTGCCAGCGGTCAGGTTGTCTATGGCTACACCTTC. Protein: CASGQVVYGYTF.

This clone has a single count. Here the CDR3 DNA reads TGTGCCAGCAGCGTAGGGACAGGCGGCTATGGCTACACCTTC. This codes for CASSVGTGGYGYTF. The chain has TRBV9 and TRBJ1-2; 7 nucleotides align to TRBD1. Per germline, CDR1 SGDLS and CDR2 YYNGEE. CDR3 length equals 14 residues. Trimming at V came to 0 bases and at J to 4 bases, leaving 3 bases not matched to a gene.

The rearrangement joins TRBV24-1 to TRBJ2-6; the D gene is possibly TRBD1 (5 bases). V lost 2 bases to trimming and J lost 4 bases, with 14 bases between them. CDR1 is KGHDR and CDR2 is SFDVKD in the germline V gene. The CDR3 sequence is 17 residues long. This CDR3 reads CATSDSLPGIGANVLTF. CDR3 bases: TGTGCCACCAGTGATTCCCTTCCAGGGATCGGGGCCAACGTCCTGACTTTC.

This clone was picked up one time. CDR3 DNA sequence: TGTGCCAGCAGCTTATCCCAGGGGCCGAACACTGAAGCTTTCTTT. This translates into CASSLSQGPNTEAFF. V gene TRBV11-2 combines with J gene TRBJ1-1; a weak D match, TRBD1 (6 bases). Trimming removed 2 bases at V and 1 base at J, with 11 bases between. Looked up from germline, CDR1 is SGHAT and CDR2 is FQNNGV. The CDR3 runs to 15 residues.

This chain links TRBV7-9 with TRBJ1-4, with TRBD1 matching over 8 bases. J was trimmed by 8 bases and V by 5 bases; bases with no gene match: 7. The CDR3 has 14 residues. CDR1 and CDR2 (germline): SEHNR, FQNEAQ (reference sequence). The CDR3 region has the DNA TGTGCCAGCAGCGCAGGGGGCGCGCGGGAAAAACTGTTTTTT. Encoded protein: CASSAGGAREKLFF.

The rearrangement uses TRBV5-1 and TRBJ1-1; D gene unclear. Deletions cut 4 bases from V and 8 bases from J, with 15 bases between. From germline, CDR1 is SGHRS and CDR2 YFSETQ. This CDR3 comprises 13 residues. The CDR3: CASSPQYRIEAFF. The CDR3 DNA reads TGCGCCAGCAGCCCCCAGTACCGTATAGAAGCTTTCTTT.

The chain has TRBV25-1 and TRBJ1-2; tentative D call: TRBD1 (6 bases). V lost 0 bases and J 4 bases, leaving 12 bases between the germline ends. Germline values: CDR1 MGHDK, CDR2 SYGVNS. There are 15 residues in the CDR3. CDR3: CASSEYTGMGYGYTF. In DNA, the CDR3 is TGTGCCAGCAGTGAATATACAGGGATGGGCTATGGCTACACCTTC.

The V gene is TRBV4-1, the J gene TRBJ2-7; weak D call: TRBD1 (6 bases). This CDR3 region has 14 residues. Germline V gene sequence: CDR1 MGHRA, CDR2 YSYEKL. Trimming stripped 5 bases from V and 4 bases from J, with 15 bases between. In DNA, the CDR3 is TGCGCCAGCAGCGGGGCTTCAGGGGCGTACGAGCAGTACTTC. Translation gives CASSGASGAYEQYF.

In this sample, this clone turned up a few times. V is TRBV5-8 and J is TRBJ2-1, with D tentatively TRBD2 (6 bases). Germline V gives CDR1 SGHTS, CDR2 YDEGEE. The CDR3 runs 15 residues. V was cut by 3 bases and J by 0 bases, with 10 bases left in between. The chain's CDR3 is CASSSGSSSYNEQFF. CDR3 coding DNA: TGTGCCAGCAGCTCCGGGAGTAGCTCCTACAATGAGCAGTTCTTC. The full variable domain, with the rest looked up from reference TRBV5-8 and TRBJ2-1, is EAGVTQSPTHLIKTRGQQATLRCSPISGHTSVYWYQQALGLGLQFLLWYDEGEERNRGNFPPRFSGRQFPNYSSELNVNALELEDSALYLCASSSGSSSYNEQFFGPGTRLTVL.

This chain uses TRBV30 with TRBJ2-2, with 8 bases identical to TRBD2. In germline, CDR1 is GTSNPN, CDR2 SVGIG (reference sequence). The CDR3 loop spans 15 amino acids. V shed 4 bases, J shed 4 bases, and the junction held 8 bases outside the gene matches. CDR3 DNA: TGTGCCTGGATTCGTAGCGGGATGGCCACCGGGGAGCTGTTTTTT. Protein sequence: CAWIRSGMATGELFF.

The V gene is TRBV9, the J gene TRBJ1-6, with no clear D. The CDR3 length is 15 residues. Germline CDR1 SGDLS, CDR2 YYNGEE. Trimming removed 3 bases from V and 10 bases from J, with 17 bases in between. The CDR3 nucleotides read TGTGCCAGCAGCGCGGCAGCCGGGAAAGGATCACCCCTCCACTTT. This codes for CASSAAAGKGSPLHF.

The rearrangement uses TRBV2 and TRBJ2-3; D perhaps matches TRBD1 (6 bases). The CDR3 consists of 15 residues. CDR1 is SNHLY and CDR2 is FYNNEI in the germline V gene. Trimming pared 7 bases from V and 2 bases from J, leaving 16 bases between. CDR3 loop: CASTLGGTFTDTQYF. CDR3 DNA: TGTGCCAGCACGTTAGGGGGTACCTTCACAGATACGCAGTATTTT. The variable domain in full, with the rest retrieved from reference TRBV2 and TRBJ2-3, is EPEVTQTPSHQVTQMGQEVILRCVPISNHLYFYWYRQILGQKVEFLVSFYNNEISEKSEIFDDQFSVERPDGSNFTLKIRSTKLEDSAMYFCASTLGGTFTDTQYFGPGTRLTVL.

The V gene is TRBV6-1, the J gene TRBJ2-7; D perhaps matches TRBD2 (7 bases). The CDR3 spans 16 residues. Germline CDR1 and CDR2: MNHNS and SASEGT. V was trimmed by 1 base and J by 7 bases, leaving 20 bases between them. The CDR3 DNA reads TGTGCCAGCAGTGAAGAAGGGGGGGTTTGGGGCATAGAGCAGTACTTC. It translates to CASSEEGGVWGIEQYF.

V usage is TRBV27 and J usage is TRBJ2-3, with TRBD2 matching over 10 bases. V gave up 10 bases and J gave up 6 bases; unmatched junction bases: 7. Germline V gives CDR1 MNHEY, CDR2 SMNVEV (reference sequence). This CDR3 is 13 amino acids long. Written as DNA, the CDR3 is TGTGCCACAGGAAAGCGGGAGGGGGATACGCAGTATTTT. It codes for CATGKREGDTQYF.

The chain recombines TRBV2 with TRBJ1-4, with TRBD1 as a possible D gene (5 bases). The CDR3 has 13 amino acids. Germline assignment: CDR1 SNHLY and CDR2 FYNNEI. V lost 10 bases to trimming and J lost 4 bases, with 13 bases between them. The CDR3, as DNA: TGTGCCACCATGGACATACGTAATGAAAAACTGTTTTTT. Amino acid sequence: CATMDIRNEKLFF.

J is TRBJ2-7 and V is TRBV6-6; D possibly corresponds to TRBD2 (5 bases). This CDR3 spans 14 amino acids. In germline, CDR1 is MNHNY, CDR2 SVGAGI (reference sequence). V shed 2 bases and J shed 5 bases, with 13 bases lying between them. The CDR3 DNA is TGTGCCAGCAGTTACGGGTTTGAGAGGGACGAGCAGTACTTC. This encodes CASSYGFERDEQYF.